This TCR beta chain comes out of a study of blood T cell repertoires in COVID-19 (dated by TCRdb to 2020 to 2021). About the study as a whole: Samples from collaborators originated in the United States, Italy and Spain and spanned both the acute and convalescent phases of COVID-19. The prospective study material was composed of cDNA or gDNA derived from T cells, B-cell-depleted T cells, or PBMCs. The dataset comprised deeply sampled blood TCRbeta repertoires from subjects exposed to, actively infected with, or recovered from COVID-19. The repertoires were made available in a free public database intended to serve as a resource for research on the immune response to SARS-CoV-2. Samples were obtained from the ongoing ImmuneRACE study (first 160 participants) and from 1,254 subjects provided by 6 global collaborators. A de-identified subject ID, COVID-19 status, age in years and sex were almost always included in the sample metadata. HLA class I and class II types, where available, came from metadata supplied by the sample provider rather than from assay-based typing. Broader findings and caveats from the paper: The amount of clinical and demographic metadata varied by source and participant and was provided uncurated.

Comment on this clone: There is no known antigen for this receptor. Base quality data are lacking; no much larger clone is found one base away.

Each collaborating institution followed its own protocols to collect whole blood in K2EDTA tubes. Collaborator samples were shipped for TCRbeta analysis as frozen whole blood, isolated PBMCs, or DNA extracted from either sample type. The immunoSEQ Assay, a bias-controlled multiplex PCR, was used to amplify TCRbeta CDR3 regions from genomic DNA. In the paper's pipeline: The number of nucleated cells in each sample was estimated by amplification of reference gene primers within the assay. To quantify the absolute abundance of each unique TCRbeta CDR3 rearrangement, sequence reads were collapsed and filtered. For each sample, productive Simpson clonality was calculated as the square root of Simpson's diversity index across productive rearrangements. TCRdb obtained this table from immuneACCESS and retained in-frame rearrangements with V and J assigned. These tables miss some clones; where compared with another copy, unresolved V genes account for less than half of the shortfall, and the remainder is unexplained. Clonal size and the V and J genes are those of that table, whereas D and trimming came from the DNA. Present in this sample are fewer than 80,000 clones, roughly 86% of which were seen just once. The ten largest clones capture under 1.3% of the sample.

The CDR3 covers 13 residues, taking in both the cysteine and the phenylalanine. Just CDR3 DNA is preserved here, 39 bases in frame from base 1. The germline V gene supplies CDR1 ENHRY and CDR2 SYGVKD. Trimming removed 10 bases from V and 4 bases from J, leaving 16 bases between the germline ends. Input material: peripheral blood. The TCR was taken from a man in his 70s with acute or convalescent COVID-19. Here the chain combines TRBV10-3 and TRBJ1-2; a tentative D call is TRBD1 (6 bases match). The DNA sequence is as follows: TGTGCCACCGGCGAACAGGGAGTCTATGGCTACACCTTC. This is translated as CATGEQGVYGYTF.